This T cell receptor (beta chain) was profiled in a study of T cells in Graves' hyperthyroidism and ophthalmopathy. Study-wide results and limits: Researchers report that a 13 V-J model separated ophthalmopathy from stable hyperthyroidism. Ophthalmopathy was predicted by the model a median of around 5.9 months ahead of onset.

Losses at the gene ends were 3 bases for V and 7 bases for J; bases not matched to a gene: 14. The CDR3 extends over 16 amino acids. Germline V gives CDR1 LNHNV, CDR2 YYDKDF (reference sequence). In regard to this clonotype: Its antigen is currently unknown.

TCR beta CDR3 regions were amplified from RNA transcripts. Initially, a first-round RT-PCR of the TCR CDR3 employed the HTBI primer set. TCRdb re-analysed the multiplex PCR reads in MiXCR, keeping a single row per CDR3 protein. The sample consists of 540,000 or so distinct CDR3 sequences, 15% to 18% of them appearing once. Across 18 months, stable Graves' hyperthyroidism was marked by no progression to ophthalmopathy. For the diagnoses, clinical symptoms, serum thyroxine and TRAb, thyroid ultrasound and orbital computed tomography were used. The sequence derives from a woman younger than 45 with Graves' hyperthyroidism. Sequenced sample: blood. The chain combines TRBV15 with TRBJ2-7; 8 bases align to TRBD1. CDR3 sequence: CATSRVGGQAAREQYF. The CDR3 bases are TGTGCCACCAGCAGGGTGGGGGGACAGGCTGCGCGGGAGCAGTACTTC. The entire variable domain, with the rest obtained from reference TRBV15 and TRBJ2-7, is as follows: DAMVIQNPRYQVTQFGKPVTLSCSQTLNHNVMYWYQQKSSQAPKLLFHYYDKDFNNEADTPDNFQSRRPNTSFCFLDIRSPGLGDTAMYLCATSRVGGQAAREQYFGPGTRLTVT.